The 25 T cell receptor beta chains below were found in one sample sequenced in a study of blood T cells in healthy people across ages (dated by TCRdb to about 2015). Libraries were constructed by 5' RACE. This sample was sequenced with an Illumina HiSeq 2500. The second PCR ran for roughly 7 to 12 cycles and used a J-beta primer mix along with a sample-barcoded 5' primer. TCRdb ran its own pipeline on the public reads, namely fastp trimming at Q25 and MiXCR clone calling, and kept in-frame beta chains. A single entry per CDR3 protein holds the most common genes and DNA from its merged rows. In all, the sample holds about 1.8 million distinct CDR3 sequences, and about 50% of those were seen once. The ten top clones hold approximately 2.1% of the sample. The sequenced material came from blood. The receptors stem from a woman aged 40 to 49 in good health.

The chain combines TRBV12-3 or TRBV12-4 with TRBJ1-6, with TRBD1 identical over 9 bases. The CDR3 is made up of 16 amino acids. With 1 base clipped from V and 7 bases from J, the junction kept 5 bases outside the gene matches. CDR3 in amino acids: CASSLGGTGSNSPLHF. The DNA for the CDR3 is TGTGCCAGCAGTTTAGGCGGGACAGGGTCCAATTCACCCCTCCACTTT.

The gene calls are TRBV9 and TRBJ2-5; D call uncertain. Trimming pared 4 bases from V and 5 bases from J, leaving 15 bases between. The CDR3 is made up of 14 amino acids. Germline values: CDR1 SGDLS, CDR2 YYNGEE. The CDR3 sequence is CASSISSQGETQYF. The CDR3 DNA sequence: TGTGCCAGCAGCATTAGTAGTCAAGGGGAGACCCAGTACTTC. Based on the CDR3 plus reference TRBV9 and TRBJ2-5, the full variable domain is DSGVTQTPKHLITATGQRVTLRCSPRSGDLSVYWYQQSLDQGLQFLIQYYNGEERAKGNILERFSAQQFPDLHSELNLSSLELGDSALYFCASSISSQGETQYFGPGTRLLVL.

This clonotype came up a few times. The chain couples TRBV20-1 to TRBJ2-7; D gene unclear. The DNA end is a closer match to TRBJ2-5, so the J assignment may be wrong. Germline CDR1 is DFQATT and CDR2 is SNEGSKA (reference sequence). This CDR3 comprises 16 residues. The CDR3 bases are TGCAGTGCTAGACAAAACACGGACCCAGTTGGGGAGACCCAGTACTTC. This codes for CSARQNTDPVGETQYF.

This clonotype was detected only a few times. The chain couples TRBV28 to TRBJ2-5, with TRBD2 as a possible D gene (6 bases). There are 12 residues in the CDR3. Germline CDR1 is MDHEN and CDR2 is SYDVKM. Trimming left V 9 bases short and J 7 bases short, with 15 bases between. CDR3 sequence (DNA): TGTGCCAGTAACGACGGGGGAGGGACCCAGTACTTC. This codes for CASNDGGGTQYF.

This clonotype was picked up a small number of times. The chain recombines TRBV7-9 with TRBJ1-2; weak D call: TRBD1 (5 bases). Trimming took off 4 bases at V and 2 bases at J, with 11 bases between the two ends. CDR1 is SEHNR, CDR2 FQNEAQ, per germline (reference sequence). The CDR3 consists of 14 residues. CDR3 sequence (DNA): TGTGCCAGCAGCTCCGTGACAGCCAACTATGGCTACACCTTC. This gives the protein CASSSVTANYGYTF.

This clonotype was detected a few times. The V call is TRBV27, the J call TRBJ2-7; the match to TRBD2 covers 14 bases. This CDR3 has 15 amino acids. V was clipped by 8 bases and J by 4 bases; unmatched bases: 7. Per the germline V gene, CDR1 is MNHEY and CDR2 is SMNVEV (reference sequence). This CDR3 is CASFTTSGGEYEQYF. CDR3 nucleotides: TGTGCCAGCTTTACGACTAGCGGGGGGGAATACGAGCAGTACTTC.

The chain recombines TRBV4-3 with TRBJ1-1; no clear D gene. V was clipped by 1 base and J by 11 bases, with 11 bases between them. Looked up from germline, CDR1 is LGHNA and CDR2 is YSLEER. The CDR3 covers 12 residues. The CDR3 reads CASSQGGYGAFF. CDR3 nucleotide sequence: TGCGCCAGCAGCCAAGGAGGGTACGGGGCTTTCTTT.

The chain recombines TRBV5-1 with TRBJ1-2; D perhaps matches TRBD1 (6 bases). CDR1 and CDR2 from the germline V gene are SGHRS and YFSETQ. CDR3 length equals 15 residues. Trimming pared 3 bases from V and 5 bases from J, leaving 17 bases between. This CDR3 reads CASSSRVTGGYGYTF. The CDR3 DNA reads as TGCGCCAGCAGCTCGCGTGTGACAGGAGGTTATGGCTACACCTTC.

This clonotype appeared a few times. This sequence joins TRBV7-2 and TRBJ1-4; D may be TRBD1 (5 bases). The germline V gene encodes CDR1 SGHTA and CDR2 FQGNSA. The CDR3 is 15 amino acids. Trimming stripped 1 base from V and 8 bases from J, with 14 bases between. CDR3 sequence: CASSLGRVGSEKLFF. CDR3 coding DNA: TGTGCCAGCAGCTTAGGCAGGGTAGGATCAGAAAAACTGTTTTTT.

A word on this clonotype: A read error may account for a junction end that differs from germline. In nucleotides, the CDR3 is TGCGGTGCTAGAGATACGGATGTCAGGGCTCGTTCGGGCTACACCTTC. Protein product: CGARDTDVRARSGYTF. The chain carries TRBV20-1 and TRBJ1-2, with D possibly being TRBD1 (5 bases). From germline, CDR1 is DFQATT and CDR2 SNEGSKA (reference sequence). This CDR3 is 16 amino acids long.

CDR3 sequence: CASSFPGGSYEQYF. CDR3 DNA: TGTGCCAGCAGTTTCCCGGGGGGTTCCTACGAGCAGTACTTC. The J gene is TRBJ2-7, the V gene TRBV6-2 or TRBV6-3; the match to TRBD2 covers 7 bases. Germline loops: CDR1 MNHEY, CDR2 SVGEGT. J was trimmed by 1 base and V by 4 bases; bases with no gene match: 4. There are 14 residues in the CDR3.

A word on this clonotype: At one boundary the junction diverges from the germline segment, which might be a read error. The chain uses TRBV29-1 and TRBJ1-2; 7 positions agree with TRBD1. The CDR3 covers 14 residues. The V gene's germline CDR1 is SQVTM and CDR2 ANQGSEA. CDR3 region: CSVTDRTRDYGYTF. The CDR3 bases are TGCAGCGTCACGGACAGGACCAGGGACTATGGCTACACCTTT.

This clonotype was counted only a few times. This chain connects TRBV27 to TRBJ2-5; no definite D call. The length of the CDR3 is 14 residues. Germline V lookup: CDR1 MNHEY, CDR2 SMNVEV (reference sequence). The ends were cut back, 3 bases at V and 4 bases at J, with 12 bases in the middle. The CDR3 coding sequence is TGTGCCAGCAGTTTGTCACGATCGGGAGAGACCCAGTACTTC. Translated: CASSLSRSGETQYF.

This clonotype was recorded a few times. This rearrangement joins TRBV5-1 to TRBJ2-7; tentatively, D is TRBD1 or TRBD2 (6 bases each). The CDR3 runs to 15 residues. The ends were cut back, 5 bases at V and 2 bases at J, with 17 bases in the middle. Germline V gene sequence: CDR1 SGHRS, CDR2 YFSETQ. The CDR3 region is CASSDRGQRPYEQYF. The DNA for the CDR3 is TGCGCCAGCAGTGACCGGGGGCAGCGCCCCTACGAGCAGTACTTC.

This clonotype was observed a few times. V and J are TRBV7-2 and TRBJ2-7, with 10 bases fitting TRBD1. CDR3 length equals 15 residues. The germline V gene has CDR1 SGHTA and CDR2 FQGNSA. The J segment lost 10 bases and the V segment lost 0 bases, leaving 9 bases of the junction unmatched. The CDR3 sequence is CASSLARDRGNTQYF. DNA for the CDR3: TGTGCCAGCAGCTTAGCGAGGGACAGGGGAAACACTCAGTACTTC.

This chain connects TRBV15 to TRBJ2-7; D gene ambiguous. Per germline, CDR1 LNHNV and CDR2 YYDKDF (reference sequence). Trimming removed 1 base at V and 1 base at J, with 11 bases between. The CDR3 extends over 15 amino acids. CDR3 residues: CATSRGVGFSYEQYF. The CDR3 DNA reads as TGTGCCACCAGCAGAGGTGTAGGGTTTTCCTACGAGCAGTACTTC.

J is TRBJ1-1 and V is TRBV5-5, with D unclear. CDR1 is SGHKS, CDR2 YYEKEE, per germline (reference sequence). The germline V and J ends were trimmed by 0 bases and 6 bases, with 9 bases remaining between them. This CDR3 region has 13 residues. In nucleotides, the CDR3 is TGTGCCAGCAGCTTGGGTGGAAGGGCTGAAGCTTTCTTT. Residues: CASSLGGRAEAFF.

The chain joins TRBV5-1 to TRBJ1-4; tentatively, D is TRBD1 (5 bases). The CDR3 sequence is 14 residues long. CDR1 is SGHRS, CDR2 YFSETQ, per germline. V lost 5 bases, J lost 7 bases, and 15 bases lay in between. CDR3 bases: TGCGCCAGCAGTTTCACACAGGACGGTGAAAAACTGTTTTTT. Translating it yields CASSFTQDGEKLFF.

Notes on this clonotype: At one boundary the junction diverges from the germline segment, which might be a read error. The chain carries TRBV20-1 and TRBJ2-1; TRBD2 aligns across 7 bases. The V gene's germline CDR1 is DFQATT and CDR2 SNEGSKA (reference sequence). The CDR3 spans 15 residues. Here the CDR3 DNA reads TGCAGTGCTGGGGGGGACGGACTAGACTACTATGAGCAGTTCTTC. This gives the protein CSAGGDGLDYYEQFF.

The V call is TRBV3-1, the J call TRBJ2-3; 8 bases match TRBD2. V dropped 8 bases and J dropped 4; count of bases not matched to a gene: 5. From germline, CDR1 is LGHDT and CDR2 YNNKEL (reference sequence). This CDR3 is built from 13 residues. DNA for the CDR3: TGTGCCAGCGTCCGGGGGGGCTCAGATACGCAGTATTTT. Translation gives CASVRGGSDTQYF.

This clonotype has more than one count but fewer than ten. The chain recombines TRBV6-5 with TRBJ2-7, with D possibly called TRBD1 or TRBD2 (6 bases each). The CDR3 spans 11 residues. V lost 6 bases to trimming and J lost 5 bases, with 8 bases between them. Germline V gives CDR1 MNHEY, CDR2 SVGAGI. The CDR3 DNA reads as TGTGCCAGCAGAGGGGGGCACGAGCAGTACTTC. It specifies CASRGGHEQYF.

The CDR3 coding sequence is TGTGCCAGCTTCGGGTGGAATGAGCAGTTCTTC. This translates into CASFGWNEQFF. The chain couples TRBV2 to TRBJ2-1; no clear D gene. Trimming shortened V by 8 bases and J by 7 bases, and 9 bases separated the two germline ends. The length of the CDR3 is 11 residues. CDR1 and CDR2 (germline): SNHLY, FYNNEI.

This clonotype came up a few times. V usage is TRBV11-2 and J usage is TRBJ1-2; tentatively, D is TRBD1 (6 bases). CDR3 length: 14 amino acids. Germline assignment: CDR1 SGHAT and CDR2 FQNNGV. Trimming pared 4 bases from V and 4 bases from J, leaving 13 bases between. The CDR3: CASSSQGIGYGYTF. The CDR3 DNA reads as TGTGCCAGCAGCTCCCAGGGGATTGGCTATGGCTACACCTTC.

This clonotype appeared a single time. V and J are TRBV28 and TRBJ2-1, with a possible D match to TRBD1 (7 bases). V lost 8 bases, J lost 7 bases, and 15 bases lay in between. Germline CDR1 reads MDHEN; CDR2 reads SYDVKM. The CDR3 has 13 amino acids. CDR3 region: CASVPGGRNEQFF. DNA for the CDR3: TGTGCCAGCGTCCCAGGGGGGAGGAATGAGCAGTTCTTC.

The CDR3 DNA is TGCGCCAGCAGCTTGGATGGCGGGGTAAAGGAGTACTTC. Its protein product is CASSLDGGVKEYF. The J gene is TRBJ2-7, the V gene TRBV5-1; D is possibly TRBD2 (6 bases). Germline V gene data show CDR1 as SGHRS and CDR2 as YFSETQ. CDR3 length equals 13 residues. Trimming took off 0 bases at V and 11 bases at J, with 15 bases between the two ends.